This is a list of T cell receptor beta chains from one sample in a study of cytomegalovirus exposure and HLA in healthy donors. The method was immunoSEQ multiplex PCR; TCRdb's version includes in-frame clones alone and lacks a portion of them. Found here are roughly 150,000 clones, about four fifths of them singletons; the top ten hold around 4.1%. The sample was PBMCs. All receptors derive from a man aged 45-65 years in good health and CMV-seropositive. Each CDR3 is given with its conserved first and last residue. The D gene is left open where the match is weak. Clone sizes are given selectively: once, few, many, or a class where the clone is expanded.

-,TRBV27,TRBJ1-5,-,CASSFGGFQPQHF,TGTGCCAGCAGTTTTGGGGGCTTTCAGCCCCAGCATTTT
-,TRBV7-2,TRBJ2-7,few,CASSHGSYEQYF,TGTGCCAGCAGCCACGGGTCCTACGAGCAGTACTTC
TRBD1,TRBV2,TRBJ1-5,-,CASSPGQGSNQPQHF,TGTGCCAGCAGCCCGGGACAGGGTAGCAATCAGCCCCAGCATTTT
TRBD1,TRBV19,TRBJ2-1,-,CASSSRTGSYNEQFF,TGTGCCAGTAGTTCCCGGACAGGTTCCTACAATGAGCAGTTCTTC
-,TRBV5-4,TRBJ1-6,-,CASSLGARISDSPLHF,TGTGCCAGCAGCTTGGGGGCTCGGATATCGGATTCACCCCTCCACTTT
TRBD2,TRBV30,TRBJ2-7,-,CAWSSTSGSYEQYF,TGTGCTTGGAGTAGCACTAGCGGATCCTACGAGCAGTACTTC
-,TRBV28,TRBJ1-1,-,CASSLMVKRNTEAFF,TGTGCCAGCAGTTTAATGGTGAAGAGGAACACTGAAGCTTTCTTT
TRBD2,TRBV29-1,TRBJ2-3,-,CSGTQGLAGGYASTDTQYF,TGCAGCGGTACCCAGGGACTAGCGGGGGGTTACGCTAGCACAGATACGCAGTATTTT
-,TRBV9,TRBJ2-1,-,CASSVVSGSYNEQFF,TGTGCCAGCAGCGTAGTAAGCGGGTCCTACAATGAGCAGTTCTTC
-,TRBV6-5,TRBJ1-2,few,CASSYFAGDPSGYTF,TGTGCCAGCAGTTATTTTGCAGGGGATCCGTCGGGCTACACCTTC
TRBD2,TRBV6-5,TRBJ2-2,-,CASSGGASTGELFF,TGTGCCAGCAGCGGGGGGGCGAGTACCGGGGAGCTGTTTTTT
TRBD2,TRBV28,TRBJ2-1,-,CASLAGGINEQFF,TGTGCCAGCCTAGCGGGGGGTATCAATGAGCAGTTCTTC
-,TRBV6-4,TRBJ2-6,once,CASSPRRQTTSGANVLTF,TGTGCCAGCAGTCCCCGGCGGCAAACTACCTCTGGGGCCAACGTCCTGACTTTC
-,TRBV28,TRBJ2-5,-,CASSFTTRGETQYF,TGTGCCAGCAGTTTTACGACTAGAGGGGAGACCCAGTACTTC
-,TRBV7-9,TRBJ2-7,-,CASSLGAGPTNYEQYF,TGTGCCAGCAGCTTAGGGGCGGGACCGACAAACTACGAGCAGTACTTC
TRBD1,TRBV4-1,TRBJ1-5,-,CASSQAPGQGASNSNQPQHF,TGCGCCAGCAGCCAGGCCCCGGGACAGGGGGCGTCAAACTCTAATCAGCCCCAGCATTTT
TRBD1,TRBV5-1,TRBJ2-7,few,CASSLGIGQGAYEQYF,TGCGCCAGCAGCTTGGGGATAGGACAGGGGGCCTACGAGCAGTACTTC